This T cell receptor beta chain was obtained from a study of T-cell reconstitution after alpha-beta-depleted transplantation in children. The CDR3 spans 13 residues. With 2 bases removed from V and 5 bases from J, the gap between germline ends came to 7 bases. Unique molecular identifiers were incorporated when the TCRbeta library was constructed. TCRdb recomputed calls from the PCR reads with MiXCR, one row per CDR3 protein. The table includes about 500,000 distinct CDR3 sequences, about 31% detected once. The V and J genes are TRBV12-3 or TRBV12-4 and TRBJ2-1; a possible D gene is TRBD2 (6 bases). Material: PBMCs from the stem cell graft donor, obtained from the stem cell graft. This clonotype originated in a human donor who donated a stem cell graft to a child with aplastic anemia. The CDR3 loop is CASSLTSHNEQFF. As DNA, the CDR3 is TGTGCCAGCAGTTTAACTAGCCACAATGAGCAGTTCTTC.